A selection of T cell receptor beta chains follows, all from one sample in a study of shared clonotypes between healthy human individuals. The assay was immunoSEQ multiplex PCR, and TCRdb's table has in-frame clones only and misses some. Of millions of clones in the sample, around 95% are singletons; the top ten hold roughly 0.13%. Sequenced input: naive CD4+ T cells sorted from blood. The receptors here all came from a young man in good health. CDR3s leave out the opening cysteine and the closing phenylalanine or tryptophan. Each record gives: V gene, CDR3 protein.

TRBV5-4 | ASSWGNDAGELF
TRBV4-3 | ASSQERGNQPQH
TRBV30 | AGYGGGGSYEQY
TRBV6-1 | ASSEWKGPNEKLF
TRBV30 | AWSVLAGSYNEQF
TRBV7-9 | ASSPDGFSGNTIY
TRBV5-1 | ASSVGGQLNTEAF
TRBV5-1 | ASSLGGTGGPYEQY
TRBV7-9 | ASSAGTGSAF
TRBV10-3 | AIRDRDTREI
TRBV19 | ASSPQQGTTEAF
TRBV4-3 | ASSRGLAGTLNEQY
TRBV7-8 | ASSLVIGSFAYEQY
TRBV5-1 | ASSLDRGGQPQH
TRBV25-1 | ASSVGAYNSPLH
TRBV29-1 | SARTSGSQNNEQF
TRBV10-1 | ASSENFGNEQF
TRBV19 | ASSTRDGSYEQY
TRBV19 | ASSRTGSDSPRH
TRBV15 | ATSRVGVSYEQY
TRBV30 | AWSVQTGEGYT
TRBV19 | ASSISSRGLADTQY
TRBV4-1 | ASSRDAVSNTEAF
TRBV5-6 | ASSGRTSGSYEQY
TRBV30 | AWSVPGTSKT
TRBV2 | ASRENSPRTDTQY
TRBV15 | ATSRSGQGNIVPYEQY
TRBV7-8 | ASSPLGSNQPQH
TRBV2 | ASSSSSGEIGRQY